The clone carrying this T cell receptor (beta chain) showed up just a few times. The V gene lost 0 bases and the J gene lost 4 bases, with 22 bases spanning the gap. The CDR3 is made up of 18 amino acids. CDR1 LGHNA and CDR2 YNFKEQ come from the germline V gene. This sample is part of a study of blood T cell repertoires in COVID-19. Method: immunoSEQ multiplex PCR; TCRdb's copy keeps in-frame clones and lacks some. The table lists some 250,000 clones, 91% of them singletons. The sample consisted of PBMCs or T cells enriched from blood (not recorded which). The TCR was taken from a human donor in a cohort exposed to, infected with or recovered from COVID-19 (not recorded which). The donor label of this sample is uncertain. The chain couples TRBV4-2 to TRBJ2-7; tentatively, D is TRBD1 (8 bases). CDR3 in amino acids: CASSQDGTGGGILYEQYF. The CDR3 region has the DNA TGTGCCAGCAGCCAAGATGGAACAGGGGGGGGAATTCTTTACGAGCAGTACTTC.